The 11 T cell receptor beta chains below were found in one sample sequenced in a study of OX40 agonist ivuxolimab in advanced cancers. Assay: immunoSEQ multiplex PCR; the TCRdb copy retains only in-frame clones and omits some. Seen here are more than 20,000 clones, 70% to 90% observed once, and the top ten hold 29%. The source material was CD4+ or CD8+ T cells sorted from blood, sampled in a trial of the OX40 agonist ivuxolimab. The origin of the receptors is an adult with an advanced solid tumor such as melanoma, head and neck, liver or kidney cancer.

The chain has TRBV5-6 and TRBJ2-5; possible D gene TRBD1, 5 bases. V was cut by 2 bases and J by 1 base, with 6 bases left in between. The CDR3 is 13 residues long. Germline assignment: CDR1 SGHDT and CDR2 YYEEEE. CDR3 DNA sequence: TGTGCCAGCAGCTTAGACAGCCAAGAGACCCAGTACTTC. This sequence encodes CASSLDSQETQYF.

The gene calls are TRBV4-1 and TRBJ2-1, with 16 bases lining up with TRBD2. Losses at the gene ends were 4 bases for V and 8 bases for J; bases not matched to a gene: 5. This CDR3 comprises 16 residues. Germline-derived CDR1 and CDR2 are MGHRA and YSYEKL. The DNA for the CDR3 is TGCGCCAGCAGCCTCCTGGGGACTAGCGGGAGGGATGAGCAGTTCTTC. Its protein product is CASSLLGTSGRDEQFF.

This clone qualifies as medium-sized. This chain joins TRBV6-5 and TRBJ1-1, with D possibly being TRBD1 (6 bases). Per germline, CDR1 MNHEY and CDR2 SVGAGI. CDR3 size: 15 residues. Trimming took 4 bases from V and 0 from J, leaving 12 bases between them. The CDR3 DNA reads TGTGCCAGCAGTTTGATACAGGGAATGAACACTGAAGCTTTCTTT. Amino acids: CASSLIQGMNTEAFF.

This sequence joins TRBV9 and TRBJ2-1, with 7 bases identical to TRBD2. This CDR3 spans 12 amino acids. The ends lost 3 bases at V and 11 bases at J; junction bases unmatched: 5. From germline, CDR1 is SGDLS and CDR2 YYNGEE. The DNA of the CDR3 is TGTGCCAGCAGCGGGCTTGGGACTAAGCAGTTCTTC. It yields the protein CASSGLGTKQFF.

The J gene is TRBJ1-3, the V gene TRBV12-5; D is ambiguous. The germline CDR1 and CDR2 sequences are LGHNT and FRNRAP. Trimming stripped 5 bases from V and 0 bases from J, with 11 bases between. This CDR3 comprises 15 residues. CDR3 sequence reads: CASGRSGYSGNTIYF. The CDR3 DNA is TGTGCTAGTGGTCGATCGGGGTACTCTGGAAACACCATATATTTT. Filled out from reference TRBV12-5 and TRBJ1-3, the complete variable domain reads DARVTQTPRHKVTEMGQEVTMRCQPILGHNTVFWYRQTMMQGLELLAYFRNRAPLDDSGMPKDRFSAEMPDATLATLKIQPSEPRDSAVYFCASGRSGYSGNTIYFGEGSWLTVV.

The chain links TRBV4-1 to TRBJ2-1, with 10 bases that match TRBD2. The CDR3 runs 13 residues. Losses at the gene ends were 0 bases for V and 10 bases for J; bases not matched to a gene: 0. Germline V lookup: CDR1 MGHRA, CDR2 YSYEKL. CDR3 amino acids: CASSQELAGEQFF. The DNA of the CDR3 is TGCGCCAGCAGCCAAGAACTAGCGGGAGAGCAGTTCTTC.

This CDR3 reads CASSDSIAGVDTQYF. Here the CDR3 DNA reads TGTGCCAGCAGTGACTCGATAGCGGGAGTAGATACGCAGTATTTT. The chain carries TRBV6-4 and TRBJ2-3, with 9 bases fitting TRBD2. V lost 0 bases to trimming and J lost 5 bases; unmatched junction nucleotides: 3. The germline gives CDR1 MRHNA, CDR2 SNTAGT. This CDR3 spans 15 amino acids.

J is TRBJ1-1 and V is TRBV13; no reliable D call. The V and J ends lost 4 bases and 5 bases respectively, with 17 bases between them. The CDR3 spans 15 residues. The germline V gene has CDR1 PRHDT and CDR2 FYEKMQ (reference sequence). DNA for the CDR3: TGTGCCAGCAGCTCCTCGGGATCCAGAGGGACTGAAGCTTTCTTT. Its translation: CASSSSGSRGTEAFF.

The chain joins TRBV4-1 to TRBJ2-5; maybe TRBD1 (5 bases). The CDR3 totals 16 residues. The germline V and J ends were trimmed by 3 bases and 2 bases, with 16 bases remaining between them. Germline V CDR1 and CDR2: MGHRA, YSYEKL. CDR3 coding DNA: TGCGCCAGCAGCCATCGTCAGGGCCCTGGGCAAGAGACCCAGTACTTC. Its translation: CASSHRQGPGQETQYF.

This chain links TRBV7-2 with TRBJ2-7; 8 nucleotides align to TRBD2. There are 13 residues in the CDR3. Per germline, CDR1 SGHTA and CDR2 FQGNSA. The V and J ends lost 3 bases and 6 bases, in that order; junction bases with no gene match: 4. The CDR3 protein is CASSFSGGFEQYF. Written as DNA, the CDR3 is TGTGCCAGCAGCTTTTCGGGAGGGTTCGAGCAGTACTTC.

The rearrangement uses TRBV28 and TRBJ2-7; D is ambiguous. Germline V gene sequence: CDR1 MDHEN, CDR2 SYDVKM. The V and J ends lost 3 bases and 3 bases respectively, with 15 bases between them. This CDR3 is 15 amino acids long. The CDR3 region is CASSLSGPPDYEQYF. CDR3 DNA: TGTGCCAGCAGTTTGTCAGGTCCTCCTGACTACGAGCAGTACTTC.